Listed below are T cell receptor beta chains from one sample, sequenced in a study of post-analysis software for immune sequencing data. One entry per CDR3 protein, called by TCRdb with MiXCR from the PCR reads. The table has about 150,000 distinct CDR3 sequences, roughly 30% seen once. The sequencing sample was made of blood. These receptors all come from a girl aged 5 to 17 with multiple sclerosis. Both conserved end residues are part of each CDR3. A D gene is named only where the DNA matches it firmly. Some rows mark clone size as missing; the rest say once, few, many or name a class of expanded clone.

v_gene	d_gene	abundance	j_gene	CDR3nt	CDR3aa
TRBV12-3/TRBV12-4	.	.	TRBJ1-2	TGTGCCAGCAGTTTCGGGGCCTATGGCTACACCTTC	CASSFGAYGYTF
TRBV14	TRBD2	.	TRBJ2-5	TGTGCCAGCAGTAAGCGGGAGGGCCTAGAGACCCAGTACTTC	CASSKREGLETQYF
TRBV20-1	.	many	TRBJ1-5	TGCAGTGCGAAGGGGTATAGCAATCAGCCCCAGCATTTT	CSAKGYSNQPQHF
TRBV5-1	.	.	TRBJ2-7	TGCGCCAGCAGCTTGGATGTCTCCCTCTACAAGCAGTACTTC	CASSLDVSLYKQYF
TRBV9	TRBD2	many	TRBJ2-1	TGTGCCAGCACCGGGACTAACAATGAGCAGTTCTTC	CASTGTNNEQFF
TRBV24-1	TRBD2	.	TRBJ2-7	TGTGCCACCAGTGACCGGACTAGCGGGAGAGACAATGAGCAGTACTTC	CATSDRTSGRDNEQYF
TRBV20-1	.	few	TRBJ1-1	TGCAGTGCTAGGACGGGGCCGGTCACTGAAGCTTTCTTT	CSARTGPVTEAFF
TRBV4-2	.	many	TRBJ2-3	TGTGCCAGCAGCCAAGGTATGACGGGAGAACAAGATACGCAGTATTTT	CASSQGMTGEQDTQYF
TRBV2	.	.	TRBJ2-7	TGTGCCAGCAGTGCAGGGTGGGCGCCCTACGAGCAGTACTTC	CASSAGWAPYEQYF
TRBV29-1	TRBD2	many	TRBJ2-3	TGCAGCGTTGAAGGGCCGAGCGGGAGGGTCAGCACAGATACGCAGTATTTT	CSVEGPSGRVSTDTQYF
TRBV24-1	.	many	TRBJ2-3	TGTGCCACCAGTGCGTGGGGGGAATACACAGATACGCAGTATTTT	CATSAWGEYTDTQYF
TRBV19	.	.	TRBJ1-2	TGTGCCAGTACGGGGGTACTTCAGACCGGCCAGAGGAATGGCTACACCTTC	CASTGVLQTGQRNGYTF
TRBV18	.	.	TRBJ2-1	TGTGCCAGCTCACCACCTTTCCTTGGCTCCTACAATGAGCAGTTCTTC	CASSPPFLGSYNEQFF
TRBV7-9	.	many	TRBJ2-3	TGTGCCAGCAGCTGGGTCGGGGATACGCAGTATTTT	CASSWVGDTQYF
TRBV30	TRBD1	few	TRBJ2-7	TGTGCCTGGAGGTCCCCAGTGGGGACAGGGTCCTACGAGCAGTACTTC	CAWRSPVGTGSYEQYF
TRBV29-1	TRBD1	many	TRBJ2-1	TGCAGCGTAGAGGGACAGAGATTTTACAATGAGCAGTTCTTC	CSVEGQRFYNEQFF
TRBV7-2	.	.	TRBJ2-1	TGTGCCAGCAGCCCTCAGAGTGTACAGGCGGGTGTCAATGAGCAATTCTTC	CASSPQSVQAGVNEQFF
TRBV25-1	.	many	TRBJ2-3	TGTGCCAGCAGTTTGGTTACCACAGATACGCAGTATTTT	CASSLVTTDTQYF
TRBV7-6	.	many	TRBJ2-1	TGTGCCAGCAGCTTAGCGGCCAGCGGGTTTTACAATGAGCAGTTCTTC	CASSLAASGFYNEQFF